This T cell receptor (beta chain) was profiled in a study of CD8+CD57+ T cells in acquired aplastic anemia. TCR beta VDJ and CDR3 profiling used genomic DNA as template. TCRdb reprocessed the reads via MiXCR and lists one record per CDR3 protein. The sample records approximately 220,000 distinct CDR3 sequences, 40% to 50% being singletons. Remarks on this clonotype: One end of the junction varies from germline; a read error may be responsible.

This CDR3 spans 14 amino acids. Germline values: CDR1 SSHAT, CDR2 FNYEAQ (reference sequence). Before being chosen for sequencing, patients had shown CD8+CD57+ cell expansion by flow cytometry. The clonotype was recovered from a human donor with aplastic anemia. Specimen: sorted CD4+, CD8+, or CD8+CD57+ T cells (not recorded which) from PBMCs. The chain uses TRBV7-7 and TRBJ2-7, with TRBD1 as a possible D gene (6 bases). This CDR3 is CASSRDPGAYEQYF. The CDR3 DNA is TGTGCTAGCAGCCGGGACCCAGGGGCCTACGAGCAGTACTTC. Filled out from reference TRBV7-7 and TRBJ2-7, the complete variable domain reads GAGVSQSPRYKVTKRGQDVTLRCDPISSHATLYWYQQALGQGPEFLTYFNYEAQPDKSGLPSDRFSAERPEGSISTLTIQRTEQRDSAMYRCASSRDPGAYEQYFGPGTRLTVT.